Below, one T cell receptor (beta chain) is given with its context. Trimming removed 5 bases from V and 4 bases from J; junction bases left unmatched: 15. Germline CDR1 reads SEHNR; CDR2 reads FQNEAQ (reference sequence). This CDR3 has 18 residues. This sample is drawn from a study of blood T cell repertoires in COVID-19. Study-wide background: Both acute and convalescent COVID-19 samples were obtained from the United States, Italy and Spain.

Profiled with immunoSEQ multiplex PCR; TCRdb holds only in-frame clones, not every one. The sample lists 150,000 to 200,000 clones, 70% to 90% occurring once. The TCR comes from a human donor in a cohort sampled during active COVID-19. The chain joins TRBV7-9 to TRBJ2-5; 11 bases map to TRBD2. The sample was peripheral blood. The CDR3 coding sequence is TGTGCCAGCAGCCAGGGGTTCGCTAGCGGGAGGAATGGAGAGACCCAGTACTTC. It codes for CASSQGFASGRNGETQYF.